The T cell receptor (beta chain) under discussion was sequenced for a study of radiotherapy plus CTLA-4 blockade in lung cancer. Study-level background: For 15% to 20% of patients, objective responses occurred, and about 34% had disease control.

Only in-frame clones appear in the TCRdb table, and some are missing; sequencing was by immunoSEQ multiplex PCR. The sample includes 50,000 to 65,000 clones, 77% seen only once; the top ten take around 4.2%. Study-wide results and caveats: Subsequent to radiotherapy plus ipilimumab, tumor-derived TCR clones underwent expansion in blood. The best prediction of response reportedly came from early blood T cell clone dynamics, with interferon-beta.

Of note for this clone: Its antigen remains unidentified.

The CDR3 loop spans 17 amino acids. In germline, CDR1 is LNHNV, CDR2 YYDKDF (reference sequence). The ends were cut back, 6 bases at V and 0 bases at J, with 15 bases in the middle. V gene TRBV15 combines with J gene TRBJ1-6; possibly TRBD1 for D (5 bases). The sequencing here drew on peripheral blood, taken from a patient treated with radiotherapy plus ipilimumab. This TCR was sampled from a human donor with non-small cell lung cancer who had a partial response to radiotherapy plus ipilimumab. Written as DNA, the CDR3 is TGTGCCACCAGGGACATCCTGAGGAGCTCCTATAATTCACCCCTCCACTTT. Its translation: CATRDILRSSYNSPLHF.